The 32 T cell receptor beta chains below were found in one sample sequenced in a study of shared clonotypes between healthy human individuals (dated by TCRdb to the early 2020s). The receptor library was made with the immunoSEQ multiplex PCR assay. This immuneACCESS table, as held by TCRdb, lists in-frame sequences with V and J called but not all clones. Of the missing ones, under half trace to an unresolved V gene in checked studies; the others have no known cause. The sample table lists roughly 2,500,000 clones, 80% to 95% of them with a count of one. Roughly 0.39% of the sample is held by the ten biggest clonotypes. The sequenced sample was naive CD4+ T cells from PBMCs. In light of the paper, this sample's cell subset or site label describes: CD45RA+ positively selected. The receptors shown here come from a man in his late teens or twenties in good health. Some clones in this sample may be carry-over from other donors' samples.

This clone has just one count. The chain uses TRBV7-3 and TRBJ2-7; 10 bases are shared with TRBD2. The CDR3 contains 15 residues. Germline V gene lookup returns CDR1 SGHTA and CDR2 FQGTGA. V dropped 0 bases and J dropped 6; count of bases not matched to a gene: 5. The CDR3 region is CASSLTGTSALEQYF. The DNA for the CDR3 is TGTGCCAGCAGCTTAACGGGGACTAGCGCACTCGAGCAGTACTTC.

This chain joins TRBV7-3 and TRBJ2-5; the match to TRBD2 covers 9 bases. Trimming at V came to 2 bases and at J to 4 bases, leaving 11 bases not matched to a gene. The CDR3 is made up of 17 amino acids. Germline CDR1 SGHTA, CDR2 FQGTGA. CDR3 protein: CASSLRPVAGVLETQYF. Written as DNA, the CDR3 is TGTGCCAGCAGCTTACGACCGGTAGCGGGAGTCCTAGAGACCCAGTACTTC.

The rearrangement links TRBV7-2 to TRBJ2-3; 7 nucleotides align to TRBD2. Germline V gene lookup returns CDR1 SGHTA and CDR2 FQGNSA. The CDR3 covers 14 residues. V was clipped by 5 bases and J by 2 bases; unmatched bases: 4. The CDR3 protein is CASSGGLLTDTQYF. The CDR3 DNA reads as TGTGCCAGCAGCGGGGGACTACTCACAGATACGCAGTATTTT.

The genes are TRBV2 and TRBJ2-1; no reliable D call. The CDR3 runs to 11 residues. Germline lookup yields CDR1 SNHLY and CDR2 FYNNEI. The V gene lost 7 bases and the J gene lost 8 bases, with 9 bases spanning the gap. The CDR3 sequence: CASTFNDEQFF. Written as DNA, the CDR3 is TGTGCCAGCACTTTCAATGATGAGCAGTTCTTC. Filled out from reference TRBV2 and TRBJ2-1, the complete variable domain reads EPEVTQTPSHQVTQMGQEVILRCVPISNHLYFYWYRQILGQKVEFLVSFYNNEISEKSEIFDDQFSVERPDGSNFTLKIRSTKLEDSAMYFCASTFNDEQFFGPGTRLTVL.

The chain recombines TRBV6-5 with TRBJ2-7; the match to TRBD1 covers 7 bases. This CDR3 has 15 residues. Per the germline V gene, CDR1 is MNHEY and CDR2 is SVGAGI. The J segment lost 3 bases and the V segment lost 2 bases, leaving 7 bases of the junction unmatched. CDR3 coding DNA: TGTGCCAGCAGTTACGCAAAGGCAGGGGGCTACGAGCAGTACTTC. It specifies CASSYAKAGGYEQYF.

The rearrangement uses TRBV6-4 and TRBJ1-4, with D tentatively TRBD1 (6 bases). Germline lookup yields CDR1 MRHNA and CDR2 SNTAGT. The CDR3 runs to 16 residues. The V end was cut by 0 bases, the J end by 8 bases, with 16 bases between. The CDR3 reads CASSDSGAVLIEKLFF. Here the CDR3 DNA reads TGTGCCAGCAGTGACTCGGGGGCAGTCTTAATCGAAAAACTGTTTTTT.

V is TRBV9 and J is TRBJ1-1; 10 nucleotides agree with TRBD1. The CDR3 is made up of 15 amino acids. Trimming took 4 bases from V and 4 from J; bases not matched to a gene: 7. CDR1 SGDLS and CDR2 YYNGEE come from the germline V gene. For the CDR3, the DNA is TGTGCCAGCAGCCCCTGGACAGGGGGAATCACTGAAGCTTTCTTT. Translating gives CASSPWTGGITEAFF. The full variable domain, with the rest looked up from reference TRBV9 and TRBJ1-1, is DSGVTQTPKHLITATGQRVTLRCSPRSGDLSVYWYQQSLDQGLQFLIQYYNGEERAKGNILERFSAQQFPDLHSELNLSSLELGDSALYFCASSPWTGGITEAFFGQGTRLTVV.

J is TRBJ1-5 and V is TRBV30; D gene uncertain. Germline loops: CDR1 GTSNPN, CDR2 SVGIG (reference sequence). CDR3 length: 14 amino acids. Trimming left V 1 base short and J 0 bases short, with 7 bases between. The CDR3 DNA follows: TGTGCCTGGAGTGAGGTTAATAGCAATCAGCCCCAGCATTTT. Residues: CAWSEVNSNQPQHF.

This chain connects TRBV28 to TRBJ2-2; a possible D gene is TRBD2 (6 bases). The CDR3 is 12 amino acids. The ends were cut back, 7 bases at V and 7 bases at J, with 10 bases in the middle. Looked up from germline, CDR1 is MDHEN and CDR2 is SYDVKM. The CDR3 reads CASNSGYGELFF. In nucleotides, the CDR3 is TGTGCCAGCAATAGCGGTTACGGGGAGCTGTTTTTT.

The rearrangement joins TRBV5-1 to TRBJ2-6; the D gene is possibly TRBD1 (6 bases). Trimming shortened V by 4 bases and J by 3 bases, and 11 bases separated the two germline ends. The germline CDR1 and CDR2 sequences are SGHRS and YFSETQ. The CDR3 has 15 amino acids. Here the CDR3 reads CASSPQGHGANVLTF. As DNA, the CDR3 is TGCGCCAGCAGCCCACAGGGTCATGGGGCCAACGTCCTGACTTTC.

This chain joins TRBV28 and TRBJ1-1; D possibly corresponds to TRBD1 (6 bases). Germline lookup yields CDR1 MDHEN and CDR2 SYDVKM. Trimming shortened V by 5 bases and J by 1 base, and 8 bases separated the two germline ends. This CDR3 is 13 amino acids long. CDR3: CASSGRGNTEAFF. The DNA of the CDR3 is TGTGCCAGCAGTGGCAGGGGGAACACTGAAGCTTTCTTT.

This chain uses TRBV5-1 with TRBJ1-5; no definite D call. The V end was cut by 1 base, the J end by 0 bases, with 17 bases between. The CDR3 extends over 18 amino acids. Germline CDR1 SGHRS, CDR2 YFSETQ. The CDR3: CASSLKRQTPYSNQPQHF. The CDR3 DNA sequence: TGCGCCAGCAGCTTGAAACGCCAGACCCCTTATAGCAATCAGCCCCAGCATTTT.

About this clone: The same CDR3 can be traced to other DNA sequences in this sample. This chain joins TRBV29-1 and TRBJ1-2, with TRBD1 as a possible D gene (6 bases). V was trimmed by 2 bases and J by 4 bases, leaving 8 bases between them. Germline CDR1 SQVTM, CDR2 ANQGSEA. The CDR3 has 12 residues. The CDR3 is CSVETGPYGYTF. The CDR3 DNA reads TGCAGCGTTGAAACAGGGCCCTATGGCTACACCTTC.

V gene TRBV7-8 combines with J gene TRBJ1-2; D is unclear. There are 15 residues in the CDR3. The germline V gene has CDR1 SGHVS and CDR2 FQNEAQ. V lost 4 bases to trimming and J lost 5 bases, with 17 bases between them. As DNA, the CDR3 is TGTGCCAGCAGCTCCCGTCAAGGACGAGGGTATGGCTACACCTTC. Its protein is CASSSRQGRGYGYTF. Looking up the rest from reference TRBV7-8 and TRBJ1-2 gives the full variable domain: GAGVSQSPRYKVAKRGQDVALRCDPISGHVSLFWYQQALGQGPEFLTYFQNEAQLDKSGLPSDRFFAERPEGSVSTLKIQRTQQEDSAVYLCASSSRQGRGYGYTFGSGTRLTVV.

Comment on this clone: This same CDR3 is encoded by further DNA sequences in the sample. This chain joins TRBV28 and TRBJ2-6; D is possibly TRBD2 (6 bases). The CDR3 covers 15 residues. V lost 5 bases, J lost 0 bases, and 8 bases lay in between. Germline V gene sequence: CDR1 MDHEN, CDR2 SYDVKM. The CDR3 spells CASSTGGSGANVLTF. The CDR3 DNA sequence: TGTGCCAGCAGTACCGGGGGCTCTGGGGCCAACGTCCTGACTTTC. The variable domain in full, completed from reference TRBV28 and TRBJ2-6, reads DVKVTQSSRYLVKRTGEKVFLECVQDMDHENMFWYRQDPGLGLRLIYFSYDVKMKEKGDIPEGYSVSREKKERFSLILESASTNQTSMYLCASSTGGSGANVLTFGAGSRLTVL.

The V gene is TRBV10-2, the J gene TRBJ1-3, with D unresolved. CDR3 size: 16 residues. V gave up 7 bases and J gave up 1 base, with 17 bases separating them. The germline V gene has CDR1 WSHSY and CDR2 SAAADI. The CDR3 DNA reads TGCGCCAGCACCCCCCAGGCTAGGGTGTCTGGAAACACCATATATTTT. This translates into CASTPQARVSGNTIYF.

The chain employs TRBV6-1 and TRBJ2-7; unclear D gene. Germline V CDR1 and CDR2: MNHNS, SASEGT. V lost 0 bases, J lost 1 base, and 4 bases lay in between. The CDR3 has 13 residues. CDR3 loop: CASSEAQSYEQYF. The CDR3 DNA follows: TGTGCCAGCAGTGAAGCTCAGTCCTACGAGCAGTACTTC.

The V gene is TRBV5-4, the J gene TRBJ1-2, with D possibly matching TRBD1 (5 bases). Germline CDR1 reads SGHNT; CDR2 reads YYREEE (reference sequence). With 4 bases removed from V and 8 bases from J, the gap between germline ends came to 18 bases. The CDR3 has 14 residues. In nucleotides, the CDR3 is TGTGCCAGCAGCAAGGCAGCAGGGTCATTCGGCTACACCTTC. Encoded protein: CASSKAAGSFGYTF.

The genes are TRBV5-1 and TRBJ2-2; no reliable D call. CDR1 SGHRS and CDR2 YFSETQ come from the germline V gene. V was clipped by 0 bases and J by 2 bases, with 11 bases between them. The CDR3 spans 16 residues. The CDR3 nucleotides read TGCGCCAGCAGCTTGGTCCAGGCCGGAAACACCGGGGAGCTGTTTTTT. Protein: CASSLVQAGNTGELFF.

The rearrangement uses TRBV28 and TRBJ1-1; TRBD1 is a possible D gene (5 bases). Germline-derived CDR1 and CDR2 are MDHEN and SYDVKM. Trimming removed 3 bases from V and 0 bases from J, with 14 bases in between. The CDR3 length is 16 residues. The CDR3 here is CASSFPPPTVNTEAFF. DNA of the CDR3: TGTGCCAGCAGTTTTCCACCCCCGACAGTGAACACTGAAGCTTTCTTT.

The V call is TRBV5-8, the J call TRBJ2-7; TRBD2 matches 8 bases. The germline CDR1 and CDR2 sequences are SGHTS and YDEGEE. The J segment lost 2 bases and the V segment lost 0 bases, leaving 7 bases of the junction unmatched. This CDR3 region has 16 residues. CDR3 in amino acids: CASSLEFLAGTYEQYF. CDR3 DNA: TGTGCCAGCAGCTTGGAGTTTCTAGCGGGTACCTACGAGCAGTACTTC.

This rearrangement joins TRBV23-1 to TRBJ1-2; possibly TRBD1 for D (6 bases). TRBV23-1 is an ORF for which the function is uncertain. Deletions cut 2 bases from V and 5 bases from J, with 18 bases between. This CDR3 spans 16 amino acids. This CDR3 is CASSQNRALKEYGYTF. Written as DNA, the CDR3 is TGCGCCAGCAGTCAAAACAGGGCTCTAAAGGAGTATGGCTACACCTTC.

The CDR3 region has the DNA TGTGCCAGCAGCCAGACTCCACCCTATGGCTACACCTTC. This gives the protein CASSQTPPYGYTF. The J gene is TRBJ1-2, the V gene TRBV5-6, with D unresolved. Germline V gene data show CDR1 as SGHDT and CDR2 as YYEEEE. CDR3 size: 13 residues. V shed 4 bases and J shed 4 bases, with 11 bases lying between them.

This clone was observed once. The V call is TRBV30, the J call TRBJ1-2, with D uncertain. This CDR3 region has 15 residues. Trimming stripped 0 bases from V and 8 bases from J, with 19 bases between. CDR1 is GTSNPN, CDR2 SVGIG, per germline (reference sequence). CDR3 region: CAWSVLLFQERGYTF. The CDR3 region has the DNA TGTGCCTGGAGTGTATTACTGTTTCAGGAACGCGGCTACACCTTC.

This chain joins TRBV7-3 and TRBJ2-5; 8 nucleotides agree with TRBD1. The CDR3 consists of 15 residues. Trimming took 4 bases from V and 5 from J; bases not matched to a gene: 9. Germline V gene data show CDR1 as SGHTA and CDR2 as FQGTGA. The DNA for the CDR3 is TGTGCCAGCAGCTCCGCACCAGGGGGCGGTGAGACCCAGTACTTC. Translation gives CASSSAPGGGETQYF.

The J gene is TRBJ1-5, the V gene TRBV5-4; 10 nucleotides align to TRBD1. The J segment lost 6 bases and the V segment lost 2 bases, leaving 5 bases of the junction unmatched. Germline V gene lookup returns CDR1 SGHNT and CDR2 YYREEE (reference sequence). This CDR3 contains 15 residues. The CDR3 loop reads CASSLGTGDGQPQHF. Written as DNA, the CDR3 is TGTGCCAGCAGCTTAGGGACAGGGGACGGTCAGCCCCAGCATTTT.

This sequence joins TRBV27 and TRBJ2-5, with TRBD2 as a possible D gene (6 bases). Deletions cut 3 bases from V and 7 bases from J, with 12 bases between. The CDR3 consists of 13 residues. CDR1 MNHEY and CDR2 SMNVEV come from the germline V gene (reference sequence). CDR3 sequence (DNA): TGTGCCAGCAGTTTGAGGGAAGCGGGGACCCAGTACTTC. This translates into CASSLREAGTQYF.

The V and J genes are TRBV27 and TRBJ2-6; D uncertain. The ends were cut back, 8 bases at V and 2 bases at J, with 13 bases in the middle. This CDR3 has 15 amino acids. CDR1 is MNHEY, CDR2 SMNVEV, per germline (reference sequence). CDR3 in DNA: TGTGCCAGCGCAAGGGTAATGCCTGGGGCCAACGTCCTGACTTTC. Translating it yields CASARVMPGANVLTF.

Turning to this clone: In the same sample, other DNA sequences code for this CDR3. V gene TRBV5-1 combines with J gene TRBJ1-5; D ambiguous. CDR1 SGHRS and CDR2 YFSETQ come from the germline V gene. This CDR3 spans 13 amino acids. The V gene lost 0 bases and the J gene lost 5 bases, with 6 bases spanning the gap. The CDR3 sequence: CASSLELDQPQHF. CDR3 bases: TGCGCCAGCAGCTTGGAATTGGATCAGCCCCAGCATTTT. The full variable domain, rest sourced from reference TRBV5-1 and TRBJ1-5, is KAGVTQTPRYLIKTRGQQVTLSCSPISGHRSVSWYQQTPGQGLQFLFEYFSETQRNKGNFPGRFSGRQFSNSRSEMNVSTLELGDSALYLCASSLELDQPQHFGDGTRLSIL.

As concerns this clone: The same CDR3 is also encoded by other DNA sequences in this sample. The chain joins TRBV28 to TRBJ1-2; TRBD1 is a possible D gene (5 bases). CDR3 length: 15 residues. Trimming pared 4 bases from V and 8 bases from J, leaving 20 bases between. Germline V lookup: CDR1 MDHEN, CDR2 SYDVKM. The CDR3 DNA reads TGTGCCAGCAGTTCCCCCCGGGCGGGGGGAAGGGGCTACACCTTC. Translating gives CASSSPRAGGRGYTF.

The rearrangement links TRBV6-5 to TRBJ1-1; possibly TRBD1 for D (5 bases). Per the germline V gene, CDR1 is MNHEY and CDR2 is SVGAGI. This CDR3 is built from 15 residues. V lost 2 bases and J lost 4, with 14 bases in between. The CDR3 loop reads CASSYTRDPVTEAFF. In DNA, the CDR3 is TGTGCCAGCAGTTACACGAGGGACCCAGTCACTGAAGCTTTCTTT.

J is TRBJ2-1 and V is TRBV5-1; TRBD1 or TRBD2 may be the D gene (5 bases each). The V gene's germline CDR1 is SGHRS and CDR2 YFSETQ. The CDR3 runs 15 residues. Trimming left V 6 bases short and J 1 base short, with 14 bases between. CDR3 loop: CASIRDRTSYNEQFF. The DNA of the CDR3 is TGCGCCAGCATCAGGGACCGAACGTCCTACAATGAGCAGTTCTTC.